Only a few counts were recorded for the clone carrying this T cell receptor (beta chain). No antigen is known for it. The sample belongs to a study of tumor and adjacent non-tumor tissue in lung cancer. The overall study: The cohort had about a dozen adenocarcinoma, a couple of squamous cell and 1 small cell patients. Study-level points and caveats: Tumor tissue had significantly higher TCR diversity than normal lung.

No cell sorting was done before RNA was extracted from the tissue. More than 3 cm separated this lung sample from the edge of the tumor. The library came from three nested PCR rounds adapted from ARM-PCR protocols. TCRdb analysed the multiplex PCR reads with MiXCR anew, one entry per CDR3 protein. The sample holds 40,000 to 45,000 distinct CDR3 sequences, approximately 61% seen once. Trimming removed 6 bases at V and 6 bases at J, with 19 bases between. The CDR3 has 15 amino acids. The V gene's germline CDR1 is SEHNR and CDR2 FQNEAQ (reference sequence). Sample: distant non-tumor lung tissue. The sequence derives from a man in his forties or fifties with non-small cell lung cancer. J is TRBJ2-3 and V is TRBV7-9; D is possibly TRBD1 or TRBD2 (6 bases each). The CDR3 DNA sequence: TGTGCCAGCAGGGGACGGAGGGGGTCCGGGGATACGCAGTATTTT. As protein: CASRGRRGSGDTQYF.